A selection of T cell receptor beta chains follows, all from one sample in a study of shared clonotypes between healthy human individuals. Sequencing was performed with immunoSEQ multiplex PCR; in TCRdb, only in-frame clones are kept and a portion is missing. The data show 2 million to 2.5 million clones, with roughly 91% seen just once and around 1.7% held by the top ten. Sequencing was carried out using naive CD8+ T cells from PBMCs. Source of these receptors: a man aged 18 to 29 in good health. Some clones in this sample may be carry-over from other donors' samples. The CDR3 runs from the conserved cysteine through the conserved F or W. Fields, in order: V gene, J gene, clone size, D gene, CDR3 protein, CDR3 DNA. The D gene is left open where the match is weak. Some rows mark clone size as missing; the rest say once, few, many or name a class of expanded clone.

TRBV5-8,TRBJ2-7,NA,TRBD1,CASSLVGTGYEQYF,TGTGCCAGCAGCTTGGTGGGGACAGGGTACGAGCAGTACTTC
TRBV5-3,TRBJ2-2,few,TRBD2,CARSVSGRADGELFF,TGTGCCAGAAGCGTTAGCGGGAGGGCCGACGGGGAGCTGTTTTTT
TRBV7-9,TRBJ1-4,few,NA,CASSFSRDEKLFF,TGTGCCAGCAGCTTTTCTCGTGATGAAAAACTGTTTTTT
TRBV29-1,TRBJ2-1,NA,NA,CSVVRDSGEQFF,TGCAGCGTTGTCCGGGACTCAGGTGAGCAGTTCTTC
TRBV6-6,TRBJ2-7,NA,NA,CASSYVGQYYEQYF,TGTGCCAGCAGTTACGTTGGACAGTACTACGAGCAGTACTTC
TRBV7-2,TRBJ1-4,NA,NA,CASSTRDHGLQKLFF,TGTGCCAGCAGCACCCGGGACCATGGCTTACAAAAACTGTTTTTT
TRBV28,TRBJ2-7,NA,NA,CASSNSPGRTSYEQYF,TGTGCCAGCAGTAATTCCCCGGGACGGACCTCCTACGAGCAGTACTTC
TRBV27,TRBJ1-1,once,NA,CASSSPDSLRWGEAFF,TGTGCCAGCAGTTCCCCGGACAGCCTCAGGTGGGGTGAAGCTTTCTTT
TRBV6-1,TRBJ1-2,once,NA,CASRLDDRLNYGYTF,TGTGCCAGCAGACTCGACGACAGACTAAACTATGGCTACACCTTC
TRBV9,TRBJ2-7,NA,TRBD2,CASSVTSGEDYEQYF,TGTGCCAGCAGCGTTACTAGCGGGGAGGACTACGAGCAGTACTTC
TRBV9,TRBJ2-5,NA,NA,CASSFFGGPGDQYF,TGTGCCAGCAGCTTCTTCGGGGGGCCTGGGGACCAGTACTTC
TRBV5-1,TRBJ1-1,NA,NA,CASSLAVYRGDTEAFF,TGCGCCAGCAGCTTGGCCGTCTACCGGGGCGACACTGAAGCTTTCTTT
TRBV30,TRBJ1-5,NA,TRBD1,CAWSEGARQPQHF,TGTGCCTGGAGTGAGGGGGCTCGTCAGCCCCAGCATTTT
TRBV11-2,TRBJ2-6,NA,NA,CASSLSSGAGANVLTF,TGTGCCAGCAGCTTATCTTCTGGGGCTGGGGCCAACGTCCTGACTTTC
TRBV10-3,TRBJ2-7,NA,TRBD2,CAISEGRGSSYEQYF,TGTGCCATCAGTGAAGGGCGGGGGAGCTCCTACGAGCAGTACTTC
TRBV28,TRBJ2-1,once,TRBD1,CASSFPLGDRMNEQFF,TGTGCCAGCAGTTTCCCCCTTGGGGACAGGATGAATGAGCAGTTCTTC
TRBV6-6,TRBJ2-1,NA,TRBD2,CASSWGRGRSDEQFF,TGTGCCAGCAGCTGGGGCCGCGGGAGGTCCGATGAGCAGTTCTTC
TRBV27,TRBJ2-1,once,NA,CASSDATGGLYNEQFF,TGTGCCAGCAGCGATGCCACGGGGGGCCTCTACAATGAGCAGTTCTTC
TRBV18,TRBJ2-7,NA,NA,CASSWTVAEQYF,TGTGCCAGCTCATGGACAGTGGCGGAGCAGTACTTC
TRBV19,TRBJ1-5,NA,NA,CASSIVQGNQPQHF,TGTGCCAGTAGTATAGTACAGGGCAATCAGCCCCAGCATTTT
TRBV29-1,TRBJ1-2,few,NA,CSVLTIYGYTF,TGCAGCGTTCTCACAATCTATGGCTACACCTTC
TRBV7-2,TRBJ2-2,NA,NA,CASSLTDPTGELFF,TGTGCCAGCAGCTTAACTGATCCCACCGGGGAGCTGTTTTTT
TRBV28,TRBJ2-1,NA,NA,CASSSYREISYNEQFF,TGTGCCAGCAGTTCGTACAGGGAAATATCCTACAATGAGCAGTTCTTC
TRBV6-1,TRBJ1-1,NA,NA,CASPSWQMNTEAFF,TGTGCCAGCCCCAGCTGGCAGATGAACACTGAAGCTTTCTTT